Listed below are T cell receptor beta chains from one sample, sequenced in a study of T cells in localized non-small cell lung cancer. Assay used: immunoSEQ multiplex PCR; TCRdb lists only in-frame clones, some missing. The sample holds fewer than 3,000 clones, under 40% seen once. Sequencing used normal lung tissue next to the tumor, obtained before any cancer treatment. The receptors were sampled from a man between 40 and 69 years old with stage I lung adenocarcinoma. Each CDR3 is given with its conserved first and last residue. The D gene is left open where the match is weak. Clone size is shown for a subset of rows, as once, few, many or a class of expanded clone.

NA,NA,TRBJ1-2,TRBV6-8,TGTGCCAGCAGGCGATCAGGGGATGGCTACACCTTC,CASRRSGDGYTF
TRBD1,NA,TRBJ2-7,TRBV29-1,TGCAGCGCTGAGGGGGACAGGGACCACGACGAGCAGTACTTC,CSAEGDRDHDEQYF
TRBD1,few,TRBJ2-7,TRBV11-3,TGTGCCAGCAGCTTGATCGGACAGGGAAGCGAGCAGTACTTC,CASSLIGQGSEQYF
TRBD1,NA,TRBJ2-7,TRBV18,TGTGCCAGCTCACCACCCCAGACAGGGGGACGAAAAGCGCAGTACTTC,CASSPPQTGGRKAQYF
NA,NA,TRBJ1-1,TRBV30,TGTGCCTCCCAAGGCGCCACTGAAGCTTTCTTT,CASQGATEAFF
NA,medium-sized,TRBJ1-5,TRBV6-8,TGTGCCAGCAGTTACGCGCTCGGGGTTCAGCCCCAGCATTTT,CASSYALGVQPQHF
NA,once,TRBJ2-7,TRBV29-1,TGCAGCGTACGCGGACTGACCCCGACTACCTACGAGCAGTACTTC,CSVRGLTPTTYEQYF
NA,NA,TRBJ2-1,TRBV7-5,TGTGCCAGCAGCCCATCCCCCCAGACCTACAATGAGCAGTTCTTC,CASSPSPQTYNEQFF
NA,once,TRBJ1-2,TRBV30,TGTGCCTGGAGTGTAATGGGGGTCGATGGCTACACCTTC,CAWSVMGVDGYTF
NA,NA,TRBJ2-3,TRBV15,TGTGCCACCAGCAGGGGCCTAGGGGATCGCACAGATACGCAGTATTTT,CATSRGLGDRTDTQYF
TRBD2,NA,TRBJ2-1,TRBV19,TGTGCCAGTAGTATAGAGCGAGCGGGGGGGGTGTGGGAGCAGTTCTTC,CASSIERAGGVWEQFF
NA,NA,TRBJ2-2,TRBV12-2,TGTGCAAGTCGCGGAGCCGGGACCTATACCGGGGAGCTGTTTTTT,CASRGAGTYTGELFF
NA,NA,TRBJ1-1,TRBV14,TGTGCCAGCAGCCAACGGACCGGGTGGGACACTGAAGCTTTCTTT,CASSQRTGWDTEAFF
NA,NA,TRBJ1-5,TRBV19,TGTGCCAGTAGTACAGGGTACAATCAGCCCCAGCATTTT,CASSTGYNQPQHF
NA,few,TRBJ1-5,TRBV19,TGTGCCAGTAGTACCACCGGACAGATGGCGGGCGCCCAGCCCCAGCATTTT,CASSTTGQMAGAQPQHF
NA,few,TRBJ2-1,TRBV6-8,TGTGCCAGCAGAAGTAGCGGACATAACACGGATGAGCAGTTCTTC,CASRSSGHNTDEQFF
NA,NA,TRBJ1-2,TRBV19,TGTGCCAGTAGTATGGCCAGGGGAGGTAACTATGGCTACACCTTC,CASSMARGGNYGYTF
NA,few,TRBJ2-1,TRBV12-1,TGTGCCAGCAGCTTCAGGAGTACTTACAATGAGCAGTTCTTC,CASSFRSTYNEQFF
NA,few,TRBJ2-5,TRBV19,TGTGCCAGTAGTAGCGGTCCGGGGTACCTATTCGAGACCCAGTACTTC,CASSSGPGYLFETQYF
NA,NA,TRBJ1-2,TRBV23-1,TGCGCCAGCAGTGGCGGTGAGCTCTATGGCTACACCTTC,CASSGGELYGYTF
TRBD2,few,TRBJ2-1,TRBV11-3,TGTGCCAGCAGCTTGGGGAGCGGGAGGGCCTACAATGAGCAGTTCTTC,CASSLGSGRAYNEQFF
TRBD1,NA,TRBJ2-3,TRBV18,TGTGCCAGCTCCTGGGACAGGGGTAGCACAGATACGCAGTATTTT,CASSWDRGSTDTQYF
NA,NA,TRBJ2-1,TRBV19,TGTGCCAGTAGCTCTGGCTTTGAGCAGTTCTTC,CASSSGFEQFF